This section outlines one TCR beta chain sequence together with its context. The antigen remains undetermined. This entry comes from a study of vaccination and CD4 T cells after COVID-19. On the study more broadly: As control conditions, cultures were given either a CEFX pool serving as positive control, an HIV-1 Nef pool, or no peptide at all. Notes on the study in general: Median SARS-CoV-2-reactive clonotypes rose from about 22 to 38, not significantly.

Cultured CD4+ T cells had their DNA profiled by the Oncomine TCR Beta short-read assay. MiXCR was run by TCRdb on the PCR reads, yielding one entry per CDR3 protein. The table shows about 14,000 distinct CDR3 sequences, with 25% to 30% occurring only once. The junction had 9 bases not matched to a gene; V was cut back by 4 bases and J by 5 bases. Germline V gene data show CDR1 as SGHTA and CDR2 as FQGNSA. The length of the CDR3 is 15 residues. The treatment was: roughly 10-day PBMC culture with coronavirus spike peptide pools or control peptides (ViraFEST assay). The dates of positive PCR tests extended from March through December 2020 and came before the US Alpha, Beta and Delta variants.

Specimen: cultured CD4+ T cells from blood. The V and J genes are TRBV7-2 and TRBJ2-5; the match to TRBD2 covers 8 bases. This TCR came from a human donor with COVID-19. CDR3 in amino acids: CASSSRRAGVETQYF. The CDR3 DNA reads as TGTGCCAGCAGCTCCCGGAGAGCGGGGGTGGAGACCCAGTACTTC.